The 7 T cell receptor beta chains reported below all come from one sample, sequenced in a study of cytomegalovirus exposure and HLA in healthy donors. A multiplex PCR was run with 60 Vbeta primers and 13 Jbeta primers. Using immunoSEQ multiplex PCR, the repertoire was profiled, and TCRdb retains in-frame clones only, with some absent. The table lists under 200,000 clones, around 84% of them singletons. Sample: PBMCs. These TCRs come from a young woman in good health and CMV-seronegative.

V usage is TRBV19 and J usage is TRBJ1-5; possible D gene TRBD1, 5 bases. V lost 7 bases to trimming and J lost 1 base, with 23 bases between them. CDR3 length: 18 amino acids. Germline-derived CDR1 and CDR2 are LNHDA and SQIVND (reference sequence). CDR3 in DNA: TGTGCCAGTACCCCCCGGGACTCCAGCTTAATGAGCAATCAGCCCCAGCATTTT. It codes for CASTPRDSSLMSNQPQHF. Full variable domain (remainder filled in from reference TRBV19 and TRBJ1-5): DGGITQSPKYLFRKEGQNVTLSCEQNLNHDAMYWYRQDPGQGLRLIYYSQIVNDFQKGDIAEGYSVSREKKESFPLTVTSAQKNPTAFYLCASTPRDSSLMSNQPQHFGDGTRLSIL.

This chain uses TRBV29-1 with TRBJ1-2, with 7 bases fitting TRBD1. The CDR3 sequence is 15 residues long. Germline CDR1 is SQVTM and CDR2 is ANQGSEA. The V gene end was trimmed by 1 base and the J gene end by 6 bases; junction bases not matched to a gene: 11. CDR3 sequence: CSVEGSIDRENGYTF. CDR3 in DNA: TGCAGCGTTGAAGGCAGTATAGACAGGGAGAATGGCTACACCTTC.

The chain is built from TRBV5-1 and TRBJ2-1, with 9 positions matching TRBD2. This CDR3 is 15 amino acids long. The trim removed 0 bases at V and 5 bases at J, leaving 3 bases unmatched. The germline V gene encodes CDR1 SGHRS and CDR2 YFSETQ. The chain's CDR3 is CASSLDSGSNNEQFF. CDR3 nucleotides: TGCGCCAGCAGCTTGGATAGCGGGAGTAACAATGAGCAGTTCTTC.

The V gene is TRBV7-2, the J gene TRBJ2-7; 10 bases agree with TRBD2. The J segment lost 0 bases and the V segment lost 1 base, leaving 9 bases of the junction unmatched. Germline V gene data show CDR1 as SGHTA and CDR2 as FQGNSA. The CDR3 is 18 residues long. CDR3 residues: CASSLGWRASGSSYEQYF. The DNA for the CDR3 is TGTGCCAGCAGCTTAGGGTGGAGGGCTAGCGGGAGCTCCTACGAGCAGTACTTC.

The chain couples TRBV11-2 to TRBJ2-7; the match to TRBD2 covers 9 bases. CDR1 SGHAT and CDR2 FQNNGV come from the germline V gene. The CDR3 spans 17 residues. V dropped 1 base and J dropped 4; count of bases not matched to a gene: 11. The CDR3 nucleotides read TGTGCCAGCAGCTTAGCCCCCAAGGGGACTAGCATATACGAGCAGTACTTC. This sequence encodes CASSLAPKGTSIYEQYF. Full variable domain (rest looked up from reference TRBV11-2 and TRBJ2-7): EAGVAQSPRYKIIEKRQSVAFWCNPISGHATLYWYQQILGQGPKLLIQFQNNGVVDDSQLPKDRFSAERLKGVDSTLKIQPAKLEDSAVYLCASSLAPKGTSIYEQYFGPGTRLTVT.

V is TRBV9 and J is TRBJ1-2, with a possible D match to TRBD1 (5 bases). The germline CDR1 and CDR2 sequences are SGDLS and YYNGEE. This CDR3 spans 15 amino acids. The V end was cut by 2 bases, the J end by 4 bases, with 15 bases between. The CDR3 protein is CASSVQPGGTYGYTF. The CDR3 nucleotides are TGTGCCAGCAGCGTCCAGCCGGGGGGGACCTATGGCTACACCTTC.

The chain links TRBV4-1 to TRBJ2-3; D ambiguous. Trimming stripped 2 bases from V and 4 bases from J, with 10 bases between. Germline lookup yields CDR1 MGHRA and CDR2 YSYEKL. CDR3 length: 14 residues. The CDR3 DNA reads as TGCGCCAGCAGCCAATATTCTAGTCCAGATACGCAGTATTTT. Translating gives CASSQYSSPDTQYF.